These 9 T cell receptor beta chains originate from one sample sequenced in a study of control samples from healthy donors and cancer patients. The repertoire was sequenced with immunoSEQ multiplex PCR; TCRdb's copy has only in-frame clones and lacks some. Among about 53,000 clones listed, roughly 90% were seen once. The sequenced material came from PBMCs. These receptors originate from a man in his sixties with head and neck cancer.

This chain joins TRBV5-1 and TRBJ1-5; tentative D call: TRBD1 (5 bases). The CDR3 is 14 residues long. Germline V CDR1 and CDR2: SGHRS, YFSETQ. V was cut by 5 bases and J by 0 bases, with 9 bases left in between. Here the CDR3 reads CASSQDISNQPQHF. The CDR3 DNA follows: TGCGCCAGCAGTCAGGACATTAGCAATCAGCCCCAGCATTTT. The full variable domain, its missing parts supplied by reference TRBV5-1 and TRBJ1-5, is KAGVTQTPRYLIKTRGQQVTLSCSPISGHRSVSWYQQTPGQGLQFLFEYFSETQRNKGNFPGRFSGRQFSNSRSEMNVSTLELGDSALYLCASSQDISNQPQHFGDGTRLSIL.

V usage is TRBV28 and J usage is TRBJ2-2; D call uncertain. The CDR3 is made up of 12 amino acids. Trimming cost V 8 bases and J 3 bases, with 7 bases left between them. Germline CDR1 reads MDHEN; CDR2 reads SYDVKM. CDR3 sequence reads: CASGYHTGELFF. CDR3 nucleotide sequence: TGTGCCAGCGGTTATCACACCGGGGAGCTGTTTTTT.

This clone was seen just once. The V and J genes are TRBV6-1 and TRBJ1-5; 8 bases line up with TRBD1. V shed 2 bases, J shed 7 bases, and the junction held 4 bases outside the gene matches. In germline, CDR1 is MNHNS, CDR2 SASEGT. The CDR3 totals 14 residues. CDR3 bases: TGTGCCAGCAGTGAACAGGACAGGGTCCAGCCCCAGCATTTT. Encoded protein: CASSEQDRVQPQHF.

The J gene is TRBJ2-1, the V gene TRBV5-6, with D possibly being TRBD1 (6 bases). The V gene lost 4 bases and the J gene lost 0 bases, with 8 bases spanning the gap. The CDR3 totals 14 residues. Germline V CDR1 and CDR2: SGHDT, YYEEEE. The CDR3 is CASSHRASYNEQFF. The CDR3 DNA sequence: TGTGCCAGCAGCCACAGGGCCTCCTACAATGAGCAGTTCTTC. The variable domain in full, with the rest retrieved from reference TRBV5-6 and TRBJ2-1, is DAGVTQSPTHLIKTRGQQVTLRCSPKSGHDTVSWYQQALGQGPQFIFQYYEEEERQRGNFPDRFSGHQFPNYSSELNVNALLLGDSALYLCASSHRASYNEQFFGPGTRLTVL.

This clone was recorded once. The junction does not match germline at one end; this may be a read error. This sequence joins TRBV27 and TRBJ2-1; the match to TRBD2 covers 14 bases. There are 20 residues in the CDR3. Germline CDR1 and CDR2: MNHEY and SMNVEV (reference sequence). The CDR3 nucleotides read TGTGCCAGCAGTCCCCTAGGCCCGCTAACCGGGACTAGCGGGAGCAATGGGCAGTTCTTC. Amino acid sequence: CASSPLGPLTGTSGSNGQFF.

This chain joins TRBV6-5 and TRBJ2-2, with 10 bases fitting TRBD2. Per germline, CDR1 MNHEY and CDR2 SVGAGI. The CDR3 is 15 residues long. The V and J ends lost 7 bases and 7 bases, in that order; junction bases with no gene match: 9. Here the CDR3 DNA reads TGTGCCAGCATGCGGAGAGCGGGAGGGGGCGGGGAGCTGTTTTTT. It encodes CASMRRAGGGGELFF.

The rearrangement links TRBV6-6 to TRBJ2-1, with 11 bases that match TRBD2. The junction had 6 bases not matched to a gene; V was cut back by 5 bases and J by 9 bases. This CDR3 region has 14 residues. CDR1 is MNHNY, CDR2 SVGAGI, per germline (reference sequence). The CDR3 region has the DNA TGTGCCAGCAGTACTAGCGGGAGCGTCCCTGAGCAGTTCTTC. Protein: CASSTSGSVPEQFF.

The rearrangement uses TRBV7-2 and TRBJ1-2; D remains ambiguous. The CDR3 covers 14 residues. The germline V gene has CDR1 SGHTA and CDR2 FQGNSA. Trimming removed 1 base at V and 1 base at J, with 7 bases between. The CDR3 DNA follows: TGTGCCAGCAGCTTAGAGTGGAGTAACTATGGCTACACCTTC. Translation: CASSLEWSNYGYTF.

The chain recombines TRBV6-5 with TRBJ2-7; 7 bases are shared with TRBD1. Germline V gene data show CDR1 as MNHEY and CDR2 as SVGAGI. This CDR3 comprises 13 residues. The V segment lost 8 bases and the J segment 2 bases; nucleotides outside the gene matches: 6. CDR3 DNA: TGTGCCAGCTCGGGACAGAGGCCCTACGAGCAGTACTTC. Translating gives CASSGQRPYEQYF.